Included here is one T cell receptor (beta chain) sequence, with context. The data were obtained in a study of T cells in Graves' hyperthyroidism and ophthalmopathy. Amplified TCR beta CDR3 regions came from RNA transcripts. A first-round RT-PCR of the TCR CDR3 used the HTBI primer set. One entry per CDR3 protein, called by TCRdb with MiXCR from the multiplex PCR reads. This sample has 300,000 to 450,000 distinct CDR3 sequences; more than 15% occur once, and the top ten carry 25% to 35%. The authors obtained PBMCs from roughly 10 ml of fresh peripheral blood. Looked up from germline, CDR1 is MDHEN and CDR2 is SYDVKM. Trimming stripped 1 base from V and 1 base from J, with 8 bases between. The CDR3 extends over 15 amino acids.

The chain employs TRBV28 and TRBJ1-5, with D hard to call. Material: blood. This receptor was obtained from a woman aged 18-29 years with Graves' hyperthyroidism that later progressed to Graves' ophthalmopathy. The CDR3 region has the DNA TGTGCCAGCAGTTTATCGCAGGTGAGCAATCAGCCCCAGCATTTT. Translating it yields CASSLSQVSNQPQHF.